This TCR beta chain was captured in a study of T-cell memory formation after mild COVID-19. Study as a whole: TCR clusters were largely donor specific.

Of note for this clonotype: Its antigen remains unknown.

Each CDR3 protein is one row after TCRdb ran MiXCR on the 5' RACE reads. Of over 300,000 distinct CDR3 sequences listed, 20% to 25% are singletons. This CDR3 has 15 amino acids. Germline CDR1 KGHSH, CDR2 LQKENI. The V end was cut by 3 bases, the J end by 3 bases, with 11 bases between. Study-level results: Confirmation was lacking for SARS-CoV-2 specificity of second-wave clones that peaked on day 37. The study found balanced CD4/CD8 in clones contracting day 15 to 85 and a CD4+ lean in later expanders.

The chain is built from TRBV18 and TRBJ1-4; perhaps TRBD1 as D (6 bases). The sequenced material came from PBMCs or a T cell subset sorted from them (not recorded which). The sequence came from a man between 18 and 29 years old who had mild COVID-19 (a few samples of this study predate the infection). Cell type and time point are not known. The CDR3 reads CASSPQTGANEKLFF. The CDR3 DNA reads TGTGCCAGCTCACCTCAGACAGGAGCTAATGAAAAACTGTTTTTT.